The TCR beta chain described here comes from a study of radiation and T cells in renal cell carcinoma. Study observations and caveats: Pretreatment tumor biopsies were lacking, so baseline clonotypes are unknown. In blood, top tumor clones expanded by 2 weeks, shrinking by 4.

As for time point: blood 4 weeks post-SBRT, at nephrectomy. Documented treatment: 15 Gy SBRT to primary tumor, nephrectomy 4 weeks later. Nephrectomy followed 15 Gy stereotactic body radiation by 4 weeks. The patient's renal cell carcinoma had clear cell pathology. CDR3 length: 16 amino acids. Looked up from germline, CDR1 is LNHDA and CDR2 is SQIVND (reference sequence). Germline trimming cut 7 bases from V and 7 bases from J; bases unmatched to any gene: 12. A few counts support this clone. Its target is unknown. Repertoires were generated with immunoSEQ multiplex PCR, while TCRdb's copy carries only in-frame clones and drops some. The data hold 150,000 to 200,000 clones, with 88% observed a single time.

The sequence was collected from a woman aged 50 to 60 with renal cell carcinoma. The J gene is TRBJ2-1, the V gene TRBV19, with 11 bases identical to TRBD2. Sequencing was performed on blood, taken from a patient whose treatment included radiotherapy and nephrectomy. This chain's CDR3 is CASNPPGTSGLNEQFF. The CDR3 region has the DNA TGTGCCAGTAACCCACCCGGGACTAGCGGTCTTAATGAGCAGTTCTTC.